A few counts support the clone carrying this TCR beta chain. PCR was run on genomic DNA. A primer set of 30 forward and 13 reverse primers amplified the CDR3. MiXCR, run by TCRdb on the multiplex PCR reads, gives a single entry per CDR3 protein. The table has 250,000 to 300,000 distinct CDR3 sequences, approximately 50% seen once. This entry comes from a study of type 1 and type 2 diabetes patients. The clonotype was recovered from a man aged 18 to 29 with type 2 diabetes. The specimen sequenced was peripheral blood mononuclear cells (PBMCs).

The CDR3 DNA reads TGTGCCAGCAGTTTATCCAGGGTCGAGCAGTACTTC. It encodes CASSLSRVEQYF. The V gene is TRBV12-3 or TRBV12-4, the J gene TRBJ2-7, with D possibly matching TRBD1 (5 bases). The ends were cut back, 2 bases at V and 6 bases at J, with 8 bases in the middle. The CDR3 is 12 residues long.